This T cell receptor beta chain stems from a study of technical replicates of blood from a few donors. The CDR3 totals 14 residues. With 3 bases removed from V and 2 bases from J, the gap between germline ends came to 10 bases. The V gene's germline CDR1 is LNHNV and CDR2 YYDKDF (reference sequence). Some clones are missing from TCRdb's copy, which holds only in-frame ones; the method was immunoSEQ multiplex PCR. The sample has tens of thousands of clones, around nine tenths seen once. The TCR sequence derives from a human donor in good health. The chain recombines TRBV15 with TRBJ1-2; possibly TRBD1 for D (5 bases). The sample was T cells isolated from PBMCs. DNA of the CDR3: TGTGCCACCAGCAGCTGGGGCCCGAACTATGGCTACACCTTC. It codes for CATSSWGPNYGYTF.